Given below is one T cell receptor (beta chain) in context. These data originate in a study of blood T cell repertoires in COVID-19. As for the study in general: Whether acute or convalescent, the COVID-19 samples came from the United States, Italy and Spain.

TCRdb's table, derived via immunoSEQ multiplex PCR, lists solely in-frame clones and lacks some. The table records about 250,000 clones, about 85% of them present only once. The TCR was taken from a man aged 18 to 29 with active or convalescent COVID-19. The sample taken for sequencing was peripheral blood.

The CDR3 nucleotides read TGTGCCAGCAGTCCGGGGAAGGCTAATGAAAAACTGTTTTTT. Residues: CASSPGKANEKLFF. This chain uses TRBV28 with TRBJ1-4, with unresolved D. Germline V gene lookup returns CDR1 MDHEN and CDR2 SYDVKM. V dropped 5 bases and J dropped 3 bases, with 10 bases sitting between them. CDR3 length equals 14 residues.